The clone carrying this T cell receptor (beta chain) was seen ten or more times. Each CDR3 protein gets one entry after TCRdb re-called the 5' RACE reads with MiXCR. The data show some 110,000 distinct CDR3 sequences, roughly 6.7% seen once. The data are from a study of T cells after yellow fever vaccination. Here the sequenced sample was CD4+ T cells sorted from PBMCs, taken more than 8 days after the first yellow fever vaccination. The sequence was collected from a man aged 18 to 29 who received the YFV17D yellow fever vaccine.

The CDR3 is CASSHMTGEQNEKLFF. For the CDR3, the DNA is TGTGCCAGCAGCCATATGACAGGGGAGCAGAATGAAAAACTGTTTTTT. The rearrangement links TRBV7-9 to TRBJ1-4; TRBD1 matches 8 bases. The germline V gene has CDR1 SEHNR and CDR2 FQNEAQ (reference sequence). V dropped 5 bases and J dropped 5; count of bases not matched to a gene: 10. The CDR3 covers 16 residues. Supplemented by reference TRBV7-9 and TRBJ1-4, the full variable domain reads DTGVSQNPRHKITKRGQNVTFRCDPISEHNRLYWYRQTLGQGPEFLTYFQNEAQLEKSRLLSDRFSAERPKGSFSTLEIQRTEQGDSAMYLCASSHMTGEQNEKLFFGSGTQLSVL.